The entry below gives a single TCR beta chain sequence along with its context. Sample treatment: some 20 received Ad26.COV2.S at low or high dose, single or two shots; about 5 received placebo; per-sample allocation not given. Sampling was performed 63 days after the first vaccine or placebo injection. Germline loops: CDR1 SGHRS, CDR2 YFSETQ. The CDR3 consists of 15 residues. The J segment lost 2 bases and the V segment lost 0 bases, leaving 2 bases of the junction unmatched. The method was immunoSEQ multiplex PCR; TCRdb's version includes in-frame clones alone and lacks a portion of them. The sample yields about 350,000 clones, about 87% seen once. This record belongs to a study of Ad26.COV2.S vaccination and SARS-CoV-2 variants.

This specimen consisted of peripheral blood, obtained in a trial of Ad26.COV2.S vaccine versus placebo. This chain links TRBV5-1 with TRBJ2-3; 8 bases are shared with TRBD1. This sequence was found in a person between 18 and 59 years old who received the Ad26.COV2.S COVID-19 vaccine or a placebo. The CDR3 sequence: CASSLGQGLTDTQYF. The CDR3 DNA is TGCGCCAGCAGCTTGGGACAGGGGCTCACAGATACGCAGTATTTT.